This paragraph covers one T cell receptor beta chain sequence. The CDR3 covers 15 residues. With 4 bases removed from V and 4 bases from J, the gap between germline ends came to 16 bases. The V gene's germline CDR1 is SNHLY and CDR2 FYNNEI. This sample was taken from a study of shared clonotypes between healthy human individuals. The protocol was immunoSEQ multiplex PCR, while the TCRdb copy is restricted to in-frame clones and leaves out a portion. Of around 2.1 million clones listed, 95% are singletons. The clonotype was recovered from a man in his late teens or twenties in good health. J is TRBJ1-2 and V is TRBV2; D is possibly TRBD1 (5 bases). Sequencing was done on a sample of naive CD4+ T cells sorted from blood. Subset specified: CD45RA+ positively selected. In nucleotides, the CDR3 is TGTGCCAGCAGTGTGGCAGGGTCCAACGTCTATGGCTACACCTTC. Translated, it gives CASSVAGSNVYGYTF.